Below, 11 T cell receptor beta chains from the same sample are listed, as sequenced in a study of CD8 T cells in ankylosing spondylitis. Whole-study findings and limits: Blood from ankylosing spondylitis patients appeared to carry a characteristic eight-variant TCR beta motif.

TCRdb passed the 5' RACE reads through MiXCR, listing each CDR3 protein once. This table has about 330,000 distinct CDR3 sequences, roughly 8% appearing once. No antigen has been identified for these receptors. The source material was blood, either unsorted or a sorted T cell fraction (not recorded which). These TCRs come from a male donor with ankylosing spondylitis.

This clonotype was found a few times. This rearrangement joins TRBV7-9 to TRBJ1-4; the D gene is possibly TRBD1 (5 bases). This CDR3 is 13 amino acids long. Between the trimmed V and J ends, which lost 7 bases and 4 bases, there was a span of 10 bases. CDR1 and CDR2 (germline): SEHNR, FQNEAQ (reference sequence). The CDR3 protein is CASNQGDNEKLFF. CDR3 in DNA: TGTGCCAGCAACCAGGGTGATAATGAAAAACTGTTTTTT.

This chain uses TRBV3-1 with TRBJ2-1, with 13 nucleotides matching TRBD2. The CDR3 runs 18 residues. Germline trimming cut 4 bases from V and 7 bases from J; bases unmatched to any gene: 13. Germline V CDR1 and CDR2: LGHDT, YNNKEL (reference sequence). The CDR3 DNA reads TGTGCCAGCAGCCGGACTAGCGGGAGTCTCTTTGGGCTAAATGAGCAGTTCTTC. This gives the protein CASSRTSGSLFGLNEQFF.

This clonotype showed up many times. DNA of the CDR3: TGTGCCAGCAGGGTATCGGGACTAGCGGGAGGGATCTACAATGAGCAGTTCTTC. Translation: CASRVSGLAGGIYNEQFF. The chain couples TRBV27 to TRBJ2-1; 16 bases are a match to TRBD2. Looked up from germline, CDR1 is MNHEY and CDR2 is SMNVEV (reference sequence). The CDR3 is made up of 18 amino acids. Trimming took 6 bases from V and 3 from J; bases not matched to a gene: 8.

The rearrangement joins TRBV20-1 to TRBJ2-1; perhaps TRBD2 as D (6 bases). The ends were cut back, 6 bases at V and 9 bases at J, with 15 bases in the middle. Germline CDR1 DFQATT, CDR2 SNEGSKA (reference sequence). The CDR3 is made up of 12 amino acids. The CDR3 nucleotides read TGCAGTGCGGGCGGGGCCGAGGGTGAGCAGTTCTTC. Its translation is CSAGGAEGEQFF.

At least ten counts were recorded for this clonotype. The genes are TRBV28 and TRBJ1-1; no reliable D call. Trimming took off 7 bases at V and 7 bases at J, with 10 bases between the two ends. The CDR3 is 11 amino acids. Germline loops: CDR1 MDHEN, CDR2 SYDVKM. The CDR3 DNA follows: TGTGCCAGCACCAATTGGGTTGAAGCTTTCTTT. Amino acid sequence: CASTNWVEAFF.

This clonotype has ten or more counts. The CDR3 sequence is CASSLFRGLAPLHF. The CDR3 DNA sequence: TGTGCCAGCAGTTTATTCCGGGGGTTGGCACCCCTCCACTTT. The chain recombines TRBV27 with TRBJ1-6, with D possibly matching TRBD1 (5 bases). V lost 1 base to trimming and J lost 11 bases, with 12 bases between them. Germline V gene data show CDR1 as MNHEY and CDR2 as SMNVEV (reference sequence). The CDR3 consists of 14 residues.

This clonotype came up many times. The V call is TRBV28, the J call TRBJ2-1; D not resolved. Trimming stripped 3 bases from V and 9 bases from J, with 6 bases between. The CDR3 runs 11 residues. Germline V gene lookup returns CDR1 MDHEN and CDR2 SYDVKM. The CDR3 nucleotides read TGTGCCAGCAGTTTGGCGCGTGAGCAGTTCTTC. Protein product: CASSLAREQFF. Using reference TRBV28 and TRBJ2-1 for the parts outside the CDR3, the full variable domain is DVKVTQSSRYLVKRTGEKVFLECVQDMDHENMFWYRQDPGLGLRLIYFSYDVKMKEKGDIPEGYSVSREKKERFSLILESASTNQTSMYLCASSLAREQFFGPGTRLTVL.

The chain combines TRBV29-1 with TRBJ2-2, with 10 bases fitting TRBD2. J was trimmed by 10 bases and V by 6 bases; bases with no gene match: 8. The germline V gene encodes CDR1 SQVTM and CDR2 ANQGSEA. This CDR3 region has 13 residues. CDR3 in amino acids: CSVWLAGALELFF. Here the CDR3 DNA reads TGCAGCGTCTGGCTAGCGGGAGCTCTGGAGCTGTTTTTT.

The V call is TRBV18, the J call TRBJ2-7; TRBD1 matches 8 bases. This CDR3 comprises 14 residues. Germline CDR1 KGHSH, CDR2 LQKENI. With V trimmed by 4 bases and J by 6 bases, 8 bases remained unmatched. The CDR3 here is CASSLSGQGGEQYF. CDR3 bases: TGTGCCAGCTCACTGAGTGGACAGGGAGGCGAGCAGTACTTC.

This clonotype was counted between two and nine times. CDR3 sequence (DNA): TGTGCCAGCAGCCCCCCGGGTTCGGGGGTTCGCACCGGGGAGCTGTTTTTT. This translates into CASSPPGSGVRTGELFF. V usage is TRBV7-3 and J usage is TRBJ2-2, with D maybe TRBD2 (6 bases). From germline, CDR1 is SGHTA and CDR2 FQGTGA. Trimming took 5 bases from V and 4 from J, leaving 20 bases between them. This CDR3 is built from 17 residues.

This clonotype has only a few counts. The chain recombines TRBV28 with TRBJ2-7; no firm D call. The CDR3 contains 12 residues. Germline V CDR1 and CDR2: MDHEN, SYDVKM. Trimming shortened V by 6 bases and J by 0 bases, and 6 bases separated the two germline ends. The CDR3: CASRSNSYEQYF. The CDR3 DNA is TGTGCCAGCAGATCGAACTCCTACGAGCAGTACTTC.